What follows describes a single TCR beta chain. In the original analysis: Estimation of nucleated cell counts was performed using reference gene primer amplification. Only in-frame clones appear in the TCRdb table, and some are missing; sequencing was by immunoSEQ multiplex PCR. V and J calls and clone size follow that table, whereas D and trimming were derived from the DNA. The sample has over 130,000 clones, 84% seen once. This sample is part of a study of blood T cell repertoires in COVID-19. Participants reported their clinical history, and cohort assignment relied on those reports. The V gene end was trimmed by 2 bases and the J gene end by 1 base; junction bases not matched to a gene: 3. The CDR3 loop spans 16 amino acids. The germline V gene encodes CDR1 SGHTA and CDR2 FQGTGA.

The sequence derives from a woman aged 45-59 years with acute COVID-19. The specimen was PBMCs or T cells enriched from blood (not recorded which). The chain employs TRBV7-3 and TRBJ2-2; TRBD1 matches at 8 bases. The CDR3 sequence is CASSLHGTGNTGELFF. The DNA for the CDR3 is TGTGCCAGCAGCTTACACGGGACAGGGAACACCGGGGAGCTGTTTTTT.